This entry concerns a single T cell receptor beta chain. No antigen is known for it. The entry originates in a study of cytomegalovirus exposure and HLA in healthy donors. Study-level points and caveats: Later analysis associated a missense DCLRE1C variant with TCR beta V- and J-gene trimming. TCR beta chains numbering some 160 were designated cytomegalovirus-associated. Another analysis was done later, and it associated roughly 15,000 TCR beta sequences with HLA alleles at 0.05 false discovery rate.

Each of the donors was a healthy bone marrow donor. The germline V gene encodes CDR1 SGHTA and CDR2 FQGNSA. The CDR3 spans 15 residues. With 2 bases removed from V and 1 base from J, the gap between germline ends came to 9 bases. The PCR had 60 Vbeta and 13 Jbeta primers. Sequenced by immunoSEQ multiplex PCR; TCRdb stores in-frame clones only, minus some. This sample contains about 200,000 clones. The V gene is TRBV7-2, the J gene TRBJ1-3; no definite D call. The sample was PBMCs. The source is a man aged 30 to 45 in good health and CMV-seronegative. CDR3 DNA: TGTGCCAGCAGCTTACCATTCGGGTCTGGAAACACCATATATTTT. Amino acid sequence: CASSLPFGSGNTIYF.